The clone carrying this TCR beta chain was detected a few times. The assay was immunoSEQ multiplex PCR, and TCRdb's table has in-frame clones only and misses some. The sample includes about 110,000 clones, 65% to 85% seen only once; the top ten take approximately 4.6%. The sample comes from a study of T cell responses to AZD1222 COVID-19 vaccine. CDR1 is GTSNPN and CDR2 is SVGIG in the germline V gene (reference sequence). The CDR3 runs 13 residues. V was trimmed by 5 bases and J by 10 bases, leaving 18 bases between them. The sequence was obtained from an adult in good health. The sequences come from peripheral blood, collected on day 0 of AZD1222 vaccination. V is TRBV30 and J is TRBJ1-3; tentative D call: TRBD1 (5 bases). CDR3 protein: CAWGAGPSKTIYF. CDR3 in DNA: TGTGCCTGGGGGGCAGGTCCCTCTAAAACCATATATTTT.